This TCR beta chain appears in the sequencing data of a study of cytomegalovirus exposure and HLA in healthy donors. Study-level points and caveats: According to reports, the classifier identified cytomegalovirus status with high specificity and sensitivity.

The study ran its PCR with 60 Vbeta and 13 Jbeta primers. Only in-frame clones appear in the TCRdb table, and some are missing; sequencing was by immunoSEQ multiplex PCR. This sample's clone table lists approximately 110,000 clones. Concerning this clone itself: Its antigen is not known.

Germline lookup yields CDR1 LNHNV and CDR2 YYDKDF (reference sequence). The CDR3 is 16 residues long. Trimming left V 2 bases short and J 1 base short, with 11 bases between. The J gene is TRBJ2-2, the V gene TRBV15, with D tentatively TRBD1 (6 bases). The source is a man younger than 35 in good health and CMV-seronegative. What was sequenced was PBMCs. CDR3 in DNA: TGTGCCACCAGCAGAAAGACAGGAGAGAACACCGGGGAGCTGTTTTTT. Translation gives CATSRKTGENTGELFF.